The 28 T cell receptor beta chains in this list originate from one sample, sequenced in a study of T-cell memory formation after mild COVID-19. TCRdb processed the 5' RACE reads anew with MiXCR; each CDR3 protein has one entry. Among under 400,000 distinct CDR3 sequences, over 25% were seen once, and the ten largest hold about 14%. The sequenced sample was PBMCs or a T cell subset sorted from them (not recorded which). These receptors all stem from an adult woman who had mild COVID-19 (a few samples of this study predate the infection). Cell type and time point are not known.

The J gene is TRBJ1-6, the V gene TRBV6-5; the D is unclear. The V gene lost 0 bases and the J gene lost 10 bases, with 10 bases spanning the gap. The CDR3 has 14 residues. Germline assignment: CDR1 MNHEY and CDR2 SVGAGI. CDR3 sequence (DNA): TGTGCCAGCAGTTACTCGGTGGCGGGGTCACCCCTCCACTTT. Protein: CASSYSVAGSPLHF.

This clonotype was recorded a few times. The chain recombines TRBV6-5 with TRBJ1-1; the D gene is possibly TRBD1 (5 bases). Germline CDR1 MNHEY, CDR2 SVGAGI. V dropped 2 bases and J dropped 4 bases, with 17 bases sitting between them. This CDR3 has 16 amino acids. CDR3 sequence: CASSYLYRGTGTEAFF. In DNA, the CDR3 is TGTGCCAGCAGTTACCTCTATAGGGGCACGGGCACTGAAGCTTTCTTT.

This clonotype has ten or more counts. The chain couples TRBV12-3 or TRBV12-4 to TRBJ1-1, with unresolved D. The CDR3 contains 11 residues. The ends were cut back, 6 bases at V and 4 bases at J, with 6 bases in the middle. The CDR3 loop reads CASRATTEAFF. CDR3 nucleotide sequence: TGTGCCAGCAGAGCGACCACTGAAGCTTTCTTT.

This clonotype was observed once. V and J are TRBV24-1 and TRBJ1-1, with D hard to call. This CDR3 has 13 residues. The V end lost 3 bases, the J end lost 4 bases, and 8 bases lay between the germline ends. Germline-derived CDR1 and CDR2 are KGHDR and SFDVKD. In DNA form, the CDR3 reads TGTGCCACCAGTGATGGGTTGGGCACTGAAGCTTTCTTT. Amino acids: CATSDGLGTEAFF.

This rearrangement joins TRBV6-1 to TRBJ2-5, with 10 bases that match TRBD1. CDR1 MNHNS and CDR2 SASEGT come from the germline V gene. The CDR3 has 14 amino acids. The V and J ends lost 6 bases and 4 bases, in that order; junction bases with no gene match: 5. CDR3 DNA: TGTGCCAGCAGGGAGACAGGGGGCCGAGAGACCCAGTACTTC. Amino acid sequence: CASRETGGRETQYF.

The rearrangement uses TRBV7-2 and TRBJ2-7, with 9 bases identical to TRBD2. This CDR3 has 15 amino acids. Germline V gene sequence: CDR1 SGHTA, CDR2 FQGNSA. J lost 3 bases, V lost 2 bases, and 5 bases had no gene match. The CDR3 coding sequence is TGTGCCAGCAGCTTACCTCTAGCGGGAATCTACGAGCAGTACTTC. Its translation: CASSLPLAGIYEQYF.

This clonotype was seen once. The chain combines TRBV11-1 with TRBJ2-7, with 9 nucleotides matching TRBD2. CDR1 and CDR2 (germline): SGHAT, FQDESV (reference sequence). CDR3 length equals 15 residues. V shed 2 bases, J shed 5 bases, and the junction held 7 bases outside the gene matches. In nucleotides, the CDR3 is TGTGCCAGCAGCTTACATAGCGGGAGCGTGAACGAGCAGTACTTC. It yields the protein CASSLHSGSVNEQYF. The variable domain in full, with the rest retrieved from reference TRBV11-1 and TRBJ2-7, is EAEVAQSPRYKITEKSQAVAFWCDPISGHATLYWYRQILGQGPELLVQFQDESVVDDSQLPKDRFSAERLKGVDSTLKIQPAELGDSAMYLCASSLHSGSVNEQYFGPGTRLTVT.

This clonotype was detected only a few times. The chain links TRBV5-1 to TRBJ2-3; D gene unclear. The CDR3 totals 16 residues. Germline loops: CDR1 SGHRS, CDR2 YFSETQ. Trimming cost V 0 bases and J 8 bases, with 19 bases left between them. CDR3 loop: CASSLAVGIINATQYF. The CDR3 region has the DNA TGCGCCAGCAGCTTGGCCGTGGGGATTATTAATGCTACGCAGTATTTT.

The chain joins TRBV7-9 to TRBJ2-1; 11 nucleotides match TRBD2. Germline V CDR1 and CDR2: SEHNR, FQNEAQ (reference sequence). The J segment lost 9 bases and the V segment lost 5 bases, leaving 12 bases of the junction unmatched. This CDR3 has 16 residues. The DNA for the CDR3 is TGTGCCAGCAGCCCCCCCCTGACTAGCGGGATTAGTGAGCAGTTCTTC. Translated, it gives CASSPPLTSGISEQFF.

The chain couples TRBV3-1 to TRBJ2-5, with 9 bases fitting TRBD2. V gave up 4 bases and J gave up 4 bases; unmatched junction bases: 4. The CDR3 extends over 14 amino acids. Germline V gene data show CDR1 as LGHDT and CDR2 as YNNKEL (reference sequence). The CDR3 is CASSRSGGGETQYF. For the CDR3, the DNA is TGTGCCAGCAGCCGTAGCGGGGGAGGAGAGACCCAGTACTTC.

The table lists this clonotype with a few counts. This rearrangement joins TRBV11-2 to TRBJ2-7, with D perhaps assigned TRBD1 or TRBD2 (5 bases each). The germline V and J ends were trimmed by 1 base and 5 bases, with 15 bases remaining between them. The V gene's germline CDR1 is SGHAT and CDR2 FQNNGV. The CDR3 consists of 15 residues. CDR3 bases: TGTGCCAGCAGCTTAGGAGATGGGGGTAGGGACGAGCAGTACTTC. Its protein is CASSLGDGGRDEQYF. Combining the CDR3 with reference TRBV11-2 and TRBJ2-7 gives the whole variable domain EAGVAQSPRYKIIEKRQSVAFWCNPISGHATLYWYQQILGQGPKLLIQFQNNGVVDDSQLPKDRFSAERLKGVDSTLKIQPAKLEDSAVYLCASSLGDGGRDEQYFGPGTRLTVT.

Comments on this clonotype: A read error may account for a junction end that differs from germline. This sequence joins TRBV12-3 or TRBV12-4 and TRBJ2-7; D gene unclear. The CDR3 extends over 14 amino acids. The CDR3 coding sequence is TGTGACAGCAGTTTTGATCCCGGCGCCCACGAGCAGTACTTC. Its protein is CDSSFDPGAHEQYF.

CDR3: CASSLRQGHYEQYF. Written as DNA, the CDR3 is TGTGCCAGCAGTCTCCGACAGGGACACTACGAGCAGTACTTC. The chain is built from TRBV28 and TRBJ2-7; TRBD1 matches 7 bases. Germline V gene data show CDR1 as MDHEN and CDR2 as SYDVKM. This CDR3 comprises 14 residues. V lost 5 bases, J lost 3 bases, and 7 bases stayed unmatched.

J is TRBJ2-3 and V is TRBV14; 7 bases are shared with TRBD1. The germline V gene has CDR1 SGHDN and CDR2 FVKESK. This CDR3 has 16 residues. V shed 4 bases and J 1 base; nucleotides not matched to a gene: 8. The CDR3 region has the DNA TGTGCCAGCAGCCGGTCGACAGGGCCGCGCACAGATACGCAGTATTTT. It codes for CASSRSTGPRTDTQYF.

This clonotype was seen only a few times. The J gene is TRBJ1-1, the V gene TRBV20-1; 7 nucleotides agree with TRBD1. The CDR3 is 14 residues long. V dropped 0 bases and J dropped 4; count of bases not matched to a gene: 5. In germline, CDR1 is DFQATT, CDR2 SNEGSKA (reference sequence). The CDR3 loop is CSARDTGETTEAFF. The CDR3 DNA reads as TGCAGTGCTAGAGATACAGGGGAGACCACTGAAGCTTTCTTT.

The chain is built from TRBV25-1 and TRBJ2-2, with 7 bases aligning to TRBD1. The junction had 13 bases not matched to a gene; V was cut back by 7 bases and J by 5 bases. The CDR3 runs 16 residues. Germline lookup yields CDR1 MGHDK and CDR2 SYGVNS. The CDR3 is CASKRDTGVGTGELFF. The CDR3 region has the DNA TGTGCCAGCAAACGAGATACAGGGGTAGGAACCGGGGAGCTGTTTTTT.

This clonotype has ten or more counts. The J gene is TRBJ2-1, the V gene TRBV5-5, with D perhaps being TRBD1 or TRBD2 (5 bases each). The germline gives CDR1 SGHKS, CDR2 YYEKEE (reference sequence). The CDR3 runs to 13 residues. The V gene lost 3 bases and the J gene lost 5 bases, with 9 bases spanning the gap. The CDR3 reads CASSWDRDNEQFF. The CDR3, as DNA: TGTGCCAGCAGCTGGGACCGGGACAATGAGCAGTTCTTC.

In its sample, this clonotype was seen a few times. The CDR3 sequence: CASSLDRVVTDTQYF. CDR3 in DNA: TGTGCCAGCAGCTTAGACAGGGTGGTTACAGATACGCAGTATTTT. J is TRBJ2-3 and V is TRBV7-3, with TRBD1 identical over 7 bases. This CDR3 is built from 15 residues. Germline V gene data show CDR1 as SGHTA and CDR2 as FQGTGA. The V gene end was trimmed by 2 bases and the J gene end by 3 bases; junction bases not matched to a gene: 5.

This clonotype was observed a handful of times. The chain is built from TRBV6-5 and TRBJ2-2; weak D call: TRBD1 (5 bases). Germline-derived CDR1 and CDR2 are MNHEY and SVGAGI. With 3 bases removed from V and 7 bases from J, the gap between germline ends came to 9 bases. The CDR3 loop spans 13 amino acids. The CDR3 sequence is CASSYSGFGELFF. CDR3 coding DNA: TGTGCCAGCAGTTATTCAGGGTTCGGGGAGCTGTTTTTT.

Only a few counts were recorded for this clonotype. For the CDR3, the DNA is TGCGCCAGCAGCTTCAGGGAAACAGATACGCAGTATTTT. Protein sequence: CASSFRETDTQYF. The J gene is TRBJ2-3, the V gene TRBV5-1; tentative D call: TRBD1 (5 bases). V was shortened by 2 bases and J by 3 bases, with 7 bases between the two germline ends. This CDR3 comprises 13 residues. CDR1 SGHRS and CDR2 YFSETQ come from the germline V gene.

The chain links TRBV15 to TRBJ2-6; D is unresolved. V shed 0 bases and J shed 2 bases, with 8 bases lying between them. This CDR3 contains 16 residues. The germline gives CDR1 LNHNV, CDR2 YYDKDF (reference sequence). CDR3 in DNA: TGTGCCACCAGCAGAGATCTGGGTGCTGGGGCCAACGTCCTGACTTTC. Translated, it gives CATSRDLGAGANVLTF. The full variable domain, in which reference TRBV15 and TRBJ2-6 provide the parts outside the CDR3, is DAMVIQNPRYQVTQFGKPVTLSCSQTLNHNVMYWYQQKSSQAPKLLFHYYDKDFNNEADTPDNFQSRRPNTSFCFLDIRSPGLGDTAMYLCATSRDLGAGANVLTFGAGSRLTVL.

The V gene is TRBV9, the J gene TRBJ2-7, with D unresolved. Per the germline V gene, CDR1 is SGDLS and CDR2 is YYNGEE. Between the trimmed V and J ends, which lost 0 bases and 6 bases, there was a span of 7 bases. The CDR3 has 12 amino acids. In DNA form, the CDR3 reads TGTGCCAGCAGCGTAGGGCTCGGCGAGCAGTACTTC. Its protein is CASSVGLGEQYF.

The chain has TRBV27 and TRBJ2-3, with 8 bases lining up with TRBD1. CDR1 is MNHEY and CDR2 is SMNVEV in the germline V gene (reference sequence). J gave up 4 bases and V 4 bases, and 4 bases lay outside the gene matches. The CDR3 runs 14 residues. CDR3 region: CASSYRGVPDTQYF. The CDR3 DNA reads as TGTGCCAGCAGTTACAGGGGGGTGCCAGATACGCAGTATTTT.

This clonotype was counted once. The genes are TRBV20-1 and TRBJ1-5; D unresolved. Between the trimmed V and J ends, which lost 3 bases and 3 bases, there was a span of 9 bases. This CDR3 has 13 amino acids. Per the germline V gene, CDR1 is DFQATT and CDR2 is SNEGSKA (reference sequence). CDR3 sequence: CSASSLNNQPQHF. The CDR3 DNA reads as TGCAGTGCTAGTTCTCTGAACAATCAGCCCCAGCATTTT.

The V call is TRBV28, the J call TRBJ1-5; 7 positions match TRBD1. CDR3 length equals 14 residues. Germline values: CDR1 MDHEN, CDR2 SYDVKM. V was pared by 2 bases and J by 7 bases, with 5 bases of the junction left unmatched. The CDR3 nucleotides read TGTGCCAGCAGTTTAGAGGGGGCGCCCCAGCCCCAGCATTTT. Translation: CASSLEGAPQPQHF.

The chain links TRBV12-3 or TRBV12-4 to TRBJ2-1; D might be TRBD1 or TRBD2, each matching 5 bases. The CDR3 has 15 amino acids. Trimming shortened V by 7 bases and J by 2 bases, and 15 bases separated the two germline ends. The DNA of the CDR3 is TGTGCCAGCATCCTTTCTCGGGGCCCCTACAATGAGCAGTTCTTC. Its protein product is CASILSRGPYNEQFF.

There are a few counts of this clonotype. This rearrangement joins TRBV7-9 to TRBJ2-1, with TRBD2 matching 10 bases. The CDR3 covers 15 residues. Germline CDR1 reads SEHNR; CDR2 reads FQNEAQ (reference sequence). V lost 4 bases and J lost 8; bases outside the gene matches: 8. The CDR3 region has the DNA TGTGCCAGCAGCTCAACTAGCGGGAATCGGGATGAGCAGTTCTTC. It encodes CASSSTSGNRDEQFF.

The genes are TRBV11-2 and TRBJ1-2; the D is unclear. The CDR3 runs to 15 residues. The germline V gene encodes CDR1 SGHAT and CDR2 FQNNGV. The V and J ends lost 1 base and 5 bases respectively, with 14 bases between them. As DNA, the CDR3 is TGTGCCAGCAGCTTAGGTCGGGTCCTGGCATATGGCTACACCTTC. This gives the protein CASSLGRVLAYGYTF.